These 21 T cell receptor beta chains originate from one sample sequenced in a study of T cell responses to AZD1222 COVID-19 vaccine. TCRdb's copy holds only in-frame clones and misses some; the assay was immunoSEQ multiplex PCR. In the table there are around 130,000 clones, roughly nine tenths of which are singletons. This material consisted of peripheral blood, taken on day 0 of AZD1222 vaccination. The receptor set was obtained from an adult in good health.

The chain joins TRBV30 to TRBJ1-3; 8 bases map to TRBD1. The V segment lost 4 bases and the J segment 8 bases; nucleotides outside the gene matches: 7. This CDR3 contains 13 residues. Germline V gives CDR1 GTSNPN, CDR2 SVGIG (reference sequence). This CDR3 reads CAWTGGEGYTIYF. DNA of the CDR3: TGTGCCTGGACAGGGGGCGAAGGATACACCATATATTTT. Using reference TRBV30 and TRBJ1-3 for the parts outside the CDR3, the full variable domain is SQTIHQWPATLVQPVGSPLSLECTVEGTSNPNLYWYRQAAGRGLQLLFYSVGIGQISSEVPQNLSASRPQDRQFILSSKKLLLSDSGFYLCAWTGGEGYTIYFGEGSWLTVV.

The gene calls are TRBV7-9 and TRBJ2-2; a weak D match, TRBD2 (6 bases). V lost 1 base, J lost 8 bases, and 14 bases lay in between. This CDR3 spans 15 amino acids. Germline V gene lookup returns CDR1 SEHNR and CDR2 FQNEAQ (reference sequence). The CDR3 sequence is CASSLGRGSGGELFF. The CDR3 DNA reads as TGTGCCAGCAGCTTAGGGCGGGGCTCTGGAGGGGAGCTGTTTTTT.

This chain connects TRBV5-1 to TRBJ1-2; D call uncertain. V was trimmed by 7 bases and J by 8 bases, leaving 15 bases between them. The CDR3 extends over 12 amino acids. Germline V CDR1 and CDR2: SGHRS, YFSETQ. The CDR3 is CASREFTGGYTF. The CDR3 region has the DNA TGCGCCAGCCGAGAATTTACCGGCGGCTACACCTTC.

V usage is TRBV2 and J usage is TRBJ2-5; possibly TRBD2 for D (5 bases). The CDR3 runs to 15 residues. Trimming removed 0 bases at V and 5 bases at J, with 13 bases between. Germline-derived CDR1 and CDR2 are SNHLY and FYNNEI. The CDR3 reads CASSEARIPGETQYF. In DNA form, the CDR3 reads TGTGCCAGCAGTGAAGCGCGGATCCCGGGGGAGACCCAGTACTTC.

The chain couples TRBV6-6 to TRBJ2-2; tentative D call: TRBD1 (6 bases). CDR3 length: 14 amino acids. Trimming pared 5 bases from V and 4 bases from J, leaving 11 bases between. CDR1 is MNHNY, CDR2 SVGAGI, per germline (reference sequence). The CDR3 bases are TGTGCCAGCAGTCAAGGACAGATCACCGGGGAGCTGTTTTTT. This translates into CASSQGQITGELFF.

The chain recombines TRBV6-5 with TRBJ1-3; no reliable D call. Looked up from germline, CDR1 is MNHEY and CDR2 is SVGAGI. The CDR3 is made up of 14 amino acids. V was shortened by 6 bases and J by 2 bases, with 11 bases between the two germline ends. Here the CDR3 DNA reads TGTGCCAGCAGCCTAGAAAGGGCTGGAAACACCATATATTTT. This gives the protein CASSLERAGNTIYF.

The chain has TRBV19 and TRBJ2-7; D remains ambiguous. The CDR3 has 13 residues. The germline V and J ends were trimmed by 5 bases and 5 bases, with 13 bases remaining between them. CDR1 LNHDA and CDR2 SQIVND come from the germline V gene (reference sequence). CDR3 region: CASSEVLWDEQYF. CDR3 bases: TGTGCCAGTAGTGAGGTACTTTGGGACGAGCAGTACTTC.

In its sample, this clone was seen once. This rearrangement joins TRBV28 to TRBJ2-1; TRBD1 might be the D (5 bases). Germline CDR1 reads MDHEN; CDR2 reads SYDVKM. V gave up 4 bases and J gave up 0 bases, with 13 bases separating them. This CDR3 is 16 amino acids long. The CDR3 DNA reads TGTGCCAGCAGTTCAGGGAAGGGTACCTCCTACAATGAGCAGTTCTTC. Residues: CASSSGKGTSYNEQFF.

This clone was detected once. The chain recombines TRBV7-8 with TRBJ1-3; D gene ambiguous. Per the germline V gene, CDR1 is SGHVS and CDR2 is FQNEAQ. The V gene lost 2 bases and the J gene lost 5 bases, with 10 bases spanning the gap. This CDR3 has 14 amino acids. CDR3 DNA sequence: TGTGCCAGCAGCTTACCATATGACCGAAACACCATATATTTT. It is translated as CASSLPYDRNTIYF.

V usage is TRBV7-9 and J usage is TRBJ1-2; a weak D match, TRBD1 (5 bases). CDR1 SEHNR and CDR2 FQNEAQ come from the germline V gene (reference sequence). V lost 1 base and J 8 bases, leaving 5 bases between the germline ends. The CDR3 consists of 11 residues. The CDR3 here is CASSLGGGYTF. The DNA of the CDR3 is TGTGCCAGCAGCTTAGGGGGCGGCTACACCTTC. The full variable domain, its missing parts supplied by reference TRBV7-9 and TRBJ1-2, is DTGVSQNPRHKITKRGQNVTFRCDPISEHNRLYWYRQTLGQGPEFLTYFQNEAQLEKSRLLSDRFSAERPKGSFSTLEIQRTEQGDSAMYLCASSLGGGYTFGSGTRLTVV.

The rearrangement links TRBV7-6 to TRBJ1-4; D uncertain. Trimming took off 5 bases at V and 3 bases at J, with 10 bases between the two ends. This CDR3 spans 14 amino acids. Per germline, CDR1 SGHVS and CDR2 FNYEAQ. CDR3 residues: CASSEGRSNEKLFF. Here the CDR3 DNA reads TGTGCCAGCAGCGAAGGACGGTCTAATGAAAAACTGTTTTTT.

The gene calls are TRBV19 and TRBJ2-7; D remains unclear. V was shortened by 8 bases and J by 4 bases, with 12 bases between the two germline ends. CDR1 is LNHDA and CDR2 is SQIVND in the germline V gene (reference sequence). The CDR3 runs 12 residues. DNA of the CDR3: TGTGCCAGTGAAAACCAGTTTTACGAGCAGTACTTC. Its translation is CASENQFYEQYF.

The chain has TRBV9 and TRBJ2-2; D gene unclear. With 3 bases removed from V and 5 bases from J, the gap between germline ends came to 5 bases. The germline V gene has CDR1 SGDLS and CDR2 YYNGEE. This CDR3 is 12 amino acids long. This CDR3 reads CASSALTGELFF. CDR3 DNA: TGTGCCAGCAGCGCCTTGACCGGGGAGCTGTTTTTT.

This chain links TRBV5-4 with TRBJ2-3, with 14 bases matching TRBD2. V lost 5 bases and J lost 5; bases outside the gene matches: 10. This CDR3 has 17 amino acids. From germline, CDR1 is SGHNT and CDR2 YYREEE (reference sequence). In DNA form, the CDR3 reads TGTGCCAGCAGTTATACGACTAGCGGGGGGGCGGGAGATACGCAGTATTTT. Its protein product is CASSYTTSGGAGDTQYF.

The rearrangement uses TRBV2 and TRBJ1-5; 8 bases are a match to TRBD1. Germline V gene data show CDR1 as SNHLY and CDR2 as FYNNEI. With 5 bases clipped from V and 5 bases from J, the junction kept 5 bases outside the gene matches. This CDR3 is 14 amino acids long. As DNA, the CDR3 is TGTGCCAGCAGTCCTGGACAGGGACATCAGCCCCAGCATTTT. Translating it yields CASSPGQGHQPQHF.

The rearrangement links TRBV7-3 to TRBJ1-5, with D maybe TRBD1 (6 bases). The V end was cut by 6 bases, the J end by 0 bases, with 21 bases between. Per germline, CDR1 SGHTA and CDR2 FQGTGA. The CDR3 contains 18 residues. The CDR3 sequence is CASRGSDRQEYSNQPQHF. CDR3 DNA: TGTGCCAGCAGGGGAAGCGACCGACAGGAATATAGCAATCAGCCCCAGCATTTT.

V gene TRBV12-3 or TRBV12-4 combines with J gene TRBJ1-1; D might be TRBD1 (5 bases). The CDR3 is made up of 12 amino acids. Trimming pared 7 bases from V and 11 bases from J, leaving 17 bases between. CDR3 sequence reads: CASTLPRRGAFF. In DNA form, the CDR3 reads TGTGCCAGCACCCTCCCCCGTCGGGGGGCTTTCTTT.

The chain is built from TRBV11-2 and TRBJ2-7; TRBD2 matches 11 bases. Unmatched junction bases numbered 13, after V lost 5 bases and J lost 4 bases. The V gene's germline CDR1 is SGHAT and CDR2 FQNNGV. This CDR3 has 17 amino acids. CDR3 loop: CASSHPLAGGPAYEQYF. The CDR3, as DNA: TGTGCCAGCAGCCATCCCTTAGCGGGGGGGCCTGCTTACGAGCAGTACTTC.

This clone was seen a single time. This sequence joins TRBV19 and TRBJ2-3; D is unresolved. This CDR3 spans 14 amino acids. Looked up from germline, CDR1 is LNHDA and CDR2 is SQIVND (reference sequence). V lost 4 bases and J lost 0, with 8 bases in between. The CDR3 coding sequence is TGTGCCAGTAGTACGACGGTAAGCACAGATACGCAGTATTTT. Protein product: CASSTTVSTDTQYF.

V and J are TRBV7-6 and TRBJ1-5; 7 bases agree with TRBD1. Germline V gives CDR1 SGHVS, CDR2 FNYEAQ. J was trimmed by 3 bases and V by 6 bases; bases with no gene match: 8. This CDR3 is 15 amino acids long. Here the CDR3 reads CASSEGAGNNQPQHF. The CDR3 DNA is TGTGCCAGCAGTGAGGGGGCGGGGAACAATCAGCCCCAGCATTTT.

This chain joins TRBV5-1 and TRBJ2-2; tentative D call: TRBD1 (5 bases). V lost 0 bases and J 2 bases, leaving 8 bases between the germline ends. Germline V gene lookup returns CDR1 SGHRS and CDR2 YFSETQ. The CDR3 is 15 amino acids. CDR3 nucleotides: TGCGCCAGCAGCTTGGACAGGAGAAACACCGGGGAGCTGTTTTTT. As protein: CASSLDRRNTGELFF.